Listed here are 18 T cell receptor beta chains from one sample, sequenced in a study of T cells in Graves' hyperthyroidism and ophthalmopathy (dated by TCRdb to the late 2010s). Library preparation used multiplex PCR. The reads were generated on an Illumina HiSeq 2000. The TCR beta CDR3 regions were amplified from the RNA transcripts. A first-round RT-PCR of the TCR CDR3 used the HTBI primer set with the Qiagen OneStep RT-PCR kit. TCRdb's own reprocessing of the public reads used fastp at Q25 and MiXCR and kept productive beta chains. Entries that share a CDR3 protein sequence are merged under the most common genes and DNA. The sample has roughly 380,000 distinct CDR3 sequences on record, 13% of them singletons. The ten largest account for about a fifth of the sample. Sequencing input: blood. Receptors were obtained from a man aged 25-45 years with Graves' hyperthyroidism that later progressed to Graves' ophthalmopathy.

This clonotype has just a few counts. This chain uses TRBV3-1 with TRBJ1-4; D remains ambiguous. The CDR3 runs to 15 residues. Trimming removed 1 base from V and 6 bases from J, with 12 bases in between. Germline V gives CDR1 LGHDT, CDR2 YNNKEL (reference sequence). This CDR3 reads CASSQVDKGDEKLFF. CDR3 in DNA: TGTGCCAGCAGCCAAGTCGATAAGGGTGATGAAAAACTGTTTTTT.

The J gene is TRBJ1-5, the V gene TRBV2; D gene ambiguous. CDR1 SNHLY and CDR2 FYNNEI come from the germline V gene. V was trimmed by 5 bases and J by 5 bases, leaving 13 bases between them. There are 14 residues in the CDR3. For the CDR3, the DNA is TGTGCCAGCAGTCAGGATGGCAATTATCAGCCCCAGCATTTT. Amino acid sequence: CASSQDGNYQPQHF.

The chain recombines TRBV7-9 with TRBJ2-7; TRBD1 matches 9 bases. The germline V gene has CDR1 SEHNR and CDR2 FQNEAQ (reference sequence). The CDR3 is 14 residues long. Germline trimming cut 4 bases from V and 5 bases from J; bases unmatched to any gene: 6. The CDR3 protein is CASSYRDRDHEQYF. The CDR3 region has the DNA TGTGCCAGCAGCTACCGGGACAGGGACCACGAGCAGTACTTC.

The chain couples TRBV3-1 to TRBJ2-5; 7 nucleotides align to TRBD2. The junction had 6 bases not matched to a gene; V was cut back by 4 bases and J by 1 base. The CDR3 extends over 15 amino acids. Germline V CDR1 and CDR2: LGHDT, YNNKEL (reference sequence). CDR3: CASSLGGGVQETQYF. The DNA of the CDR3 is TGTGCCAGCAGCCTTGGGGGGGGGGTCCAAGAGACCCAGTACTTC.

A remark on this clonotype: An end of the junction differs from the germline gene, which may be a read error. The chain links TRBV5-1 to TRBJ1-3, with a tentative D call TRBD1 (6 bases). Germline V CDR1 and CDR2: SGHRS, YFSETQ. The length of the CDR3 is 14 residues. CDR3: CASSLGGGGDTIYF. In DNA form, the CDR3 reads TGTGCCAGCAGCTTAGGGGGAGGTGGAGACACCATATATTTT.

This rearrangement joins TRBV18 to TRBJ2-6; 7 bases fit TRBD1. Germline CDR1 KGHSH, CDR2 LQKENI. Trimming at V came to 1 base and at J to 0 bases, leaving 6 bases not matched to a gene. This CDR3 contains 18 residues. CDR3 amino acids: CASSPRQGETSGANVLTF. The CDR3 region has the DNA TGTGCCAGCTCACCACGACAGGGTGAGACCTCTGGGGCCAACGTCCTGACTTTC.

At least ten counts were recorded for this clonotype. In DNA form, the CDR3 reads TGCAGTGCTGAGGGAGGACGGGGGGACCAAGAGACCCAGTACTTC. Protein product: CSAEGGRGDQETQYF. The rearrangement joins TRBV20-1 to TRBJ2-5, with 7 bases lining up with TRBD2. The V segment lost 5 bases and the J segment 0 bases; nucleotides outside the gene matches: 9. Germline CDR1 is DFQATT and CDR2 is SNEGSKA (reference sequence). This CDR3 has 15 residues.

This clonotype was observed many times. The chain joins TRBV18 to TRBJ1-4; the D is unclear. Trimming pared 2 bases from V and 3 bases from J, leaving 4 bases between. The CDR3 is 13 amino acids. Germline V gene sequence: CDR1 KGHSH, CDR2 LQKENI. Here the CDR3 reads CASSPGANEKLFF. In DNA, the CDR3 is TGTGCCAGCTCACCAGGGGCTAATGAAAAACTGTTTTTT.

The chain links TRBV10-3 to TRBJ2-1, with a tentative D call TRBD2 (5 bases). Germline CDR1 is ENHRY and CDR2 is SYGVKD. V lost 6 bases and J 9 bases, leaving 18 bases between the germline ends. This CDR3 has 14 amino acids. DNA for the CDR3: TGTGCCATCAGGAGGGAGTTTACAATGGTTGAGCAGTTCTTC. Protein: CAIRREFTMVEQFF.

The chain carries TRBV4-1 and TRBJ1-4; possibly TRBD1 for D (5 bases). CDR1 is MGHRA, CDR2 YSYEKL, per germline. V was cut by 0 bases and J by 3 bases, with 8 bases left in between. CDR3 length equals 15 residues. CDR3 in amino acids: CASSQEPRANEKLFF. In nucleotides, the CDR3 is TGCGCCAGCAGCCAAGAGCCCAGGGCTAATGAAAAACTGTTTTTT.

The genes are TRBV6-7 and TRBJ2-2; D unclear. TRBV6-7 is flagged as an ORF with uncertain function. V shed 0 bases and J shed 7 bases, with 21 bases lying between them. This CDR3 comprises 18 residues. CDR3 nucleotide sequence: TGTGCCAGCAGTTACTCGGGATCAACAAAAGCTGTGGTCGGGGAGCTGTTTTTT. It translates to CASSYSGSTKAVVGELFF.

The chain couples TRBV2 to TRBJ2-5, with D perhaps being TRBD1 or TRBD2 (6 bases each). Germline assignment: CDR1 SNHLY and CDR2 FYNNEI. V lost 7 bases and J 5 bases, leaving 14 bases between the germline ends. There are 13 residues in the CDR3. The CDR3 protein is CASMGGAFETQYF. The CDR3, as DNA: TGTGCCAGCATGGGGGGCGCGTTTGAGACCCAGTACTTC.

The chain employs TRBV6-1 and TRBJ2-3, with TRBD2 identical over 8 bases. The CDR3 has 14 residues. Looked up from germline, CDR1 is MNHNS and CDR2 is SASEGT. V lost 5 bases to trimming and J lost 11 bases; unmatched junction nucleotides: 12. The DNA of the CDR3 is TGTGCCAGCAGTCGGAGCGGGGGACCCTTGGGGCAGTATTTT. As protein: CASSRSGGPLGQYF.

The sample holds many counts of this clonotype. This chain uses TRBV27 with TRBJ1-4; D may be TRBD1 (6 bases). Germline assignment: CDR1 MNHEY and CDR2 SMNVEV (reference sequence). This CDR3 is built from 14 residues. Trimming took 5 bases from V and 5 from J, leaving 12 bases between them. The DNA of the CDR3 is TGTGCCAGCAGTCCGGACAGAAGAAATGAAAAACTGTTTTTT. This encodes CASSPDRRNEKLFF.

Many counts were recorded for this clonotype. The chain recombines TRBV6-5 with TRBJ2-7; maybe TRBD1 (5 bases). CDR3 size: 17 residues. V shed 0 bases and J shed 5 bases, with 20 bases lying between them. Germline V CDR1 and CDR2: MNHEY, SVGAGI. The CDR3 coding sequence is TGTGCCAGCAGTTACTCGAAACGACAGTTAGCCGTTGACGAGCAGTACTTC. Translated: CASSYSKRQLAVDEQYF.

In its sample, this clonotype was seen many times. This chain connects TRBV7-9 to TRBJ2-3; TRBD2 is a possible D gene (5 bases). CDR3 size: 17 residues. The V and J ends lost 0 bases and 1 base respectively, with 14 bases between them. Germline CDR1 SEHNR, CDR2 FQNEAQ (reference sequence). The CDR3 loop reads CASSLARTGIGTDTQYF. CDR3 nucleotides: TGTGCCAGCAGCTTAGCGCGGACGGGGATCGGCACAGATACGCAGTATTTT.

This clonotype was counted a few times. V gene TRBV5-1 combines with J gene TRBJ1-1; D is ambiguous. The V gene's germline CDR1 is SGHRS and CDR2 YFSETQ. The CDR3 is 14 residues long. V lost 1 base and J lost 1, with 8 bases in between. CDR3 coding DNA: TGCGCCAGCAGCTTGAACCGACCGAACACTGAAGCTTTCTTT. It is translated as CASSLNRPNTEAFF.

The genes are TRBV5-1 and TRBJ2-5; 14 nucleotides line up with TRBD2. Germline V lookup: CDR1 SGHRS, CDR2 YFSETQ. The CDR3 extends over 16 amino acids. J was trimmed by 9 bases and V by 1 base; bases with no gene match: 8. CDR3 DNA: TGCGCCAGCAGCTTGATGACGGGACTAGCGGGGGAGTCCCAGTACTTC. It encodes CASSLMTGLAGESQYF.